A selection of T cell receptor beta chains follows, all from one sample in a study of T cell repertoires in ileal Crohn's disease. Assay used: immunoSEQ multiplex PCR; TCRdb lists only in-frame clones, some missing. The sample has more than 11,000 clones, around 70% seen once; the top ten hold almost 6%. The sequencing input was ileal tissue. The receptors shown here come from an adult with Crohn's disease. Both conserved end residues are part of each CDR3.

v_call	j_call	cdr3_aa
TRBV7-2	TRBJ2-7	CASSRFATPGEQYF
TRBV5-4	TRBJ1-2	CASRGTTGLANYGYTF
TRBV11-2	TRBJ1-3	CASSRDRLSSGNTIYF
TRBV7-9	TRBJ1-4	CASSLGQGASNEKLFF
TRBV2	TRBJ2-1	CASSDRGNEQFF
TRBV6-5	TRBJ2-2	CASSWTGRSGELFF
TRBV7-9	TRBJ2-4	CASSSPQNIQYF
TRBV11-2	TRBJ1-4	CASSPYFQGVEKLFF
TRBV19	TRBJ2-7	CASSMGSREQYF
TRBV28	TRBJ2-3	CASTPGTDTQYF
TRBV19	TRBJ1-2	CASSTNNYGYTF
TRBV7-8	TRBJ2-7	CASSPRDEQYF
TRBV7-8	TRBJ2-3	CASSQDRGTGTQYF
TRBV14	TRBJ1-2	CASSLGTAYGYTF
TRBV19	TRBJ2-1	CASTTFLGTYNEQFF
TRBV2	TRBJ1-4	CASSLWDRSNEKLFF
TRBV11-2	TRBJ2-5	CASSLGGLAGQETQYF
TRBV11-2	TRBJ1-5	CASSSTGAINQPQHF
TRBV7-9	TRBJ1-1	CASSTPGTEAFF
TRBV15	TRBJ1-2	CATTRTGTGSYGYTF
TRBV18	TRBJ1-1	CASSPRGETEAFF
TRBV29-1	TRBJ2-3	CSVVPVGGRGDTQYF
TRBV5-1	TRBJ1-6	CASSLEGNNSPLHF
TRBV9	TRBJ1-2	CASSVGQNYGYTF
TRBV12-5	TRBJ1-2	CASGDMTGYRYTF
TRBV11-2	TRBJ2-7	CASSLKGGGTYEQYF
TRBV5-1	TRBJ2-4	CARSPGKNIQYF
TRBV7-6	TRBJ2-3	CASSSTGTATDTQYF
TRBV29-1	TRBJ1-1	CSATRGNTEAFF
TRBV7-7	TRBJ2-2	CASSLSGGAETGELFF
TRBV6-1	TRBJ2-2	CASSEGEERGELFF
TRBV11-3	TRBJ2-7	CASSLDQQGEQYF
TRBV2	TRBJ1-1	CASLWQGNTEAFF
TRBV5-1	TRBJ2-7	CASSLSGEQYF
TRBV2	TRBJ2-5	CASSESHSGVETQYF
TRBV14	TRBJ1-6	CAGSQARGGSPLHF
TRBV6-1	TRBJ2-5	CASSENALQETQYF
TRBV7-3	TRBJ1-1	CASRFDRDTEAFF
TRBV5-4	TRBJ2-3	CASRRAGGTDTQYF
TRBV6-1	TRBJ1-4	CASSDWPANEKLFF
TRBV5-6	TRBJ2-6	CASSARGGANVLTF
TRBV2	TRBJ1-5	CASQIGRGQPQHF
TRBV19	TRBJ2-1	CASIAAPGAYNEQFF
TRBV9	TRBJ1-1	CASSRMLGGANTEAFF
TRBV2	TRBJ1-2	CASSATRTGNYGYTF
TRBV10-1	TRBJ1-2	CASSESTEGGGYTF
TRBV2	TRBJ1-1	CASSGADTEAFF
TRBV10-3	TRBJ1-5	CAISERQASWPQHF
TRBV6-5	TRBJ1-4	CASSYGQGYEKLFF
TRBV28	TRBJ1-6	CASSLRQFSSPLHF
TRBV7-2	TRBJ2-3	CASSLSTSGRTDTQYF
TRBV28	TRBJ1-4	CASSPGSNEKLFF